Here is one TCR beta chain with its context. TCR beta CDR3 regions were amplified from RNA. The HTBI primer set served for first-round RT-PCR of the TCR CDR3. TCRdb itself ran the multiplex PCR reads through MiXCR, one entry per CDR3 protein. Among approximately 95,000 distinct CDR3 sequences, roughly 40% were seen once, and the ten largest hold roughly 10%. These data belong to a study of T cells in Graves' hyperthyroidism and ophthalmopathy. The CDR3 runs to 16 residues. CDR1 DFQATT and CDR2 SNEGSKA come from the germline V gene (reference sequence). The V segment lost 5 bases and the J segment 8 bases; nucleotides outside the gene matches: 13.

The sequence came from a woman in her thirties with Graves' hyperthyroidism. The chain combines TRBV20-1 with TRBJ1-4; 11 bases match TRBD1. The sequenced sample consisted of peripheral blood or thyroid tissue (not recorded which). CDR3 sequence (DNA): TGCAGTGCTCTTTCCGAGGACAGGGGGCTAGGGGAAAAACTGTTTTTT. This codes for CSALSEDRGLGEKLFF.